The 10 T cell receptor beta chains below come from one sample, sequenced in a study of cytomegalovirus exposure and HLA in healthy donors. Clones were read by immunoSEQ multiplex PCR, and TCRdb kept only the in-frame ones, dropping some. The sample comprises under 400,000 clones, 88% of which are singletons, and approximately 0.9% rests with the top ten. Material: PBMCs. The source is a man aged 25 to 40 in good health and CMV-seronegative.

This clone was counted a single time. The V call is TRBV12-5, the J call TRBJ2-3; TRBD1 is a possible D gene (6 bases). Between the trimmed V and J ends, which lost 3 bases and 5 bases, there was a span of 12 bases. Germline V lookup: CDR1 LGHNT, CDR2 FRNRAP. The CDR3 consists of 14 residues. CDR3 DNA: TGTGCTAGTGGTTTATCAGGGGCCGGAGATACGCAGTATTTT. As protein: CASGLSGAGDTQYF.

The chain recombines TRBV19 with TRBJ2-7; TRBD2 matches at 7 bases. V dropped 7 bases and J dropped 6; count of bases not matched to a gene: 9. From germline, CDR1 is LNHDA and CDR2 SQIVND (reference sequence). This CDR3 is 13 amino acids long. CDR3 in amino acids: CASKSSGAIEQYF. CDR3 in DNA: TGTGCCAGTAAATCAAGCGGGGCGATCGAGCAGTACTTC. Drawing the rest from reference TRBV19 and TRBJ2-7, the complete variable domain is DGGITQSPKYLFRKEGQNVTLSCEQNLNHDAMYWYRQDPGQGLRLIYYSQIVNDFQKGDIAEGYSVSREKKESFPLTVTSAQKNPTAFYLCASKSSGAIEQYFGPGTRLTVT.

The chain employs TRBV5-1 and TRBJ2-1; possible D gene TRBD1, 5 bases. CDR3 length: 15 amino acids. Trimming took 8 bases from V and 0 from J, leaving 15 bases between them. Germline V gene lookup returns CDR1 SGHRS and CDR2 YFSETQ. The CDR3 DNA is TGCGCCAGTTTCAGTGACCAGGGCTCCTACAATGAGCAGTTCTTC. Translating it yields CASFSDQGSYNEQFF.

The V and J genes are TRBV6-1 and TRBJ2-7; no clear D. Trimming cost V 3 bases and J 0 bases, with 12 bases left between them. The length of the CDR3 is 15 residues. From germline, CDR1 is MNHNS and CDR2 SASEGT. This chain's CDR3 is CASSEVDLSSYEQYF. Written as DNA, the CDR3 is TGTGCCAGCAGTGAGGTAGACTTGAGCTCCTACGAGCAGTACTTC.

The gene calls are TRBV10-1 and TRBJ2-3; D is ambiguous. The ends were cut back, 2 bases at V and 1 base at J, with 13 bases in the middle. The germline V gene encodes CDR1 WNHNN and CDR2 SYGVQD (reference sequence). The CDR3 is 16 residues long. Here the CDR3 DNA reads TGCGCCAGCAGTGAGCGTCCCCCGAGAGGCACAGATACGCAGTATTTT. Translation: CASSERPPRGTDTQYF.

This chain connects TRBV5-5 to TRBJ2-7, with 7 bases identical to TRBD1. CDR1 is SGHKS, CDR2 YYEKEE, per germline (reference sequence). J lost 3 bases, V lost 4 bases, and 10 bases had no gene match. The CDR3 length is 15 residues. In DNA, the CDR3 is TGTGCCAGCAGCAAATTAACAGGGGCCAGCTACGAGCAGTACTTC. Protein sequence: CASSKLTGASYEQYF.

With respect to this clone: Different DNA sequences within this sample yield the same CDR3. V gene TRBV5-1 combines with J gene TRBJ1-1; D uncertain. The germline V and J ends were trimmed by 0 bases and 1 base, with 4 bases remaining between them. Germline CDR1 and CDR2: SGHRS and YFSETQ. The CDR3 runs to 13 residues. The DNA of the CDR3 is TGCGCCAGCAGCTTGGGAGGGAACACTGAAGCTTTCTTT. It translates to CASSLGGNTEAFF.

The CDR3 spells CASSLVGGVVEKLFF. The DNA of the CDR3 is TGTGCCAGCAGCTTAGTTGGGGGGGTCGTGGAAAAACTGTTTTTT. J is TRBJ1-4 and V is TRBV7-2, with D maybe TRBD1 (5 bases). CDR1 and CDR2 from the germline V gene are SGHTA and FQGNSA. The V and J ends lost 1 base and 8 bases respectively, with 14 bases between them. The CDR3 covers 15 residues.

The rearrangement links TRBV5-6 to TRBJ1-6, with unresolved D. V gave up 3 bases and J gave up 8 bases, with 9 bases separating them. The germline V gene encodes CDR1 SGHDT and CDR2 YYEEEE. The CDR3 loop spans 13 amino acids. The CDR3 protein is CASSWSGDSPLHF. CDR3 DNA sequence: TGTGCCAGCAGCTGGAGCGGAGATTCACCCCTCCACTTT.

The rearrangement uses TRBV10-1 and TRBJ1-2; TRBD1 is a possible D gene (6 bases). V lost 0 bases and J lost 2, with 13 bases in between. The CDR3 runs 16 residues. CDR1 and CDR2 from the germline V gene are WNHNN and SYGVQD (reference sequence). The CDR3 coding sequence is TGCGCCAGCAGTGAGTCGACGACAGGCGAGAACTATGGCTACACCTTC. Translation gives CASSESTTGENYGYTF.